What follows are 13 T cell receptor beta chains derived from one specimen sequenced in a study of blood T cell repertoires in COVID-19 (dated by TCRdb to 2020 to 2022). The library relied on the immunoSEQ multiplex PCR assay. Entries here come from immuneACCESS through TCRdb and include only in-frame sequences with V and J called. Some clones fail to appear in such tables; in the studies checked, an unresolved V gene covers under half of the shortfall, and the cause of the remainder is unknown. In all, the sample holds some 190,000 clones, and 70% to 85% of those were seen once. Jointly, the top ten make up under 10% of the sample. The sample taken for sequencing was peripheral blood. The receptors stem from a woman aged 80 or over with COVID-19, enrolled during active disease.

The V call is TRBV19, the J call TRBJ1-5; D might be TRBD1 (6 bases). Deletions cut 6 bases from V and 9 bases from J, with 15 bases between. Germline V gives CDR1 LNHDA, CDR2 SQIVND (reference sequence). This CDR3 comprises 13 residues. DNA of the CDR3: TGTGCCAGTAGAGGGGAGGGGGAGCGGCCCCAGCATTTT. Translated: CASRGEGERPQHF.

This chain links TRBV6-5 with TRBJ1-1; 9 bases align to TRBD1. This CDR3 contains 13 residues. CDR1 is MNHEY and CDR2 is SVGAGI in the germline V gene. V lost 5 bases to trimming and J lost 8 bases; unmatched junction nucleotides: 6. The CDR3 DNA reads TGTGCCAGCAGTCGCTACAGGGGGCAAGAAGCTTTCTTT. Encoded protein: CASSRYRGQEAFF.

V gene TRBV20-1 combines with J gene TRBJ2-1; D possibly corresponds to TRBD2 (6 bases). The CDR3 runs to 11 residues. The germline V and J ends were trimmed by 7 bases and 5 bases, with 9 bases remaining between them. The germline CDR1 and CDR2 sequences are DFQATT and SNEGSKA (reference sequence). CDR3 loop: CSGGKNNEQFF. CDR3 sequence (DNA): TGCAGTGGCGGGAAAAACAATGAGCAGTTCTTC.

This chain links TRBV3-1 (or the pseudogene TRBV3-2) with TRBJ1-6, with a possible D match to TRBD1 (5 bases). The germline V gene encodes CDR1 LGHDT and CDR2 YNNKEL (reference sequence). This CDR3 has 15 residues. V lost 4 bases to trimming and J lost 10 bases, with 17 bases between them. CDR3 region: CASSPTERKKSPLHF. In DNA form, the CDR3 reads TGTGCCAGCAGCCCGACAGAGAGGAAAAAGTCACCCCTCCACTTT.

This sequence joins TRBV5-1 and TRBJ2-7; TRBD1 is a possible D gene (6 bases). The germline V and J ends were trimmed by 4 bases and 0 bases, with 11 bases remaining between them. The germline gives CDR1 SGHRS, CDR2 YFSETQ. The CDR3 contains 14 residues. DNA for the CDR3: TGCGCCAGCAGCAGAACAGGGCTCTCCTACGAGCAGTACTTC. As protein: CASSRTGLSYEQYF.

The chain couples TRBV12-3 or TRBV12-4 to TRBJ1-2, with D uncertain. Trimming removed 7 bases at V and 8 bases at J, with 14 bases between. The CDR3 runs to 12 residues. The CDR3 DNA follows: TGTGCCAGCACCTCGGAGGGTAGCGGCTACACCTTC. It translates to CASTSEGSGYTF.

The chain is built from TRBV12-3 or TRBV12-4 and TRBJ2-3; maybe TRBD2 (5 bases). Between the trimmed V and J ends, which lost 3 bases and 11 bases, there was a span of 12 bases. The CDR3 contains 12 residues. The CDR3 loop is CASSFSGGLQYF. The DNA for the CDR3 is TGTGCCAGCAGTTTCTCCGGTGGACTGCAGTATTTT.

The chain employs TRBV15 and TRBJ2-7; 9 positions agree with TRBD1. The CDR3 runs to 16 residues. Unmatched junction bases numbered 9, after V lost 1 base and J lost 5 bases. Germline CDR1 and CDR2: LNHNV and YYDKDF (reference sequence). The DNA of the CDR3 is TGTGCCACCAGCAGAGGGCAAGGGACAGGGTACGACGAGCAGTACTTC. Translating gives CATSRGQGTGYDEQYF.

This chain joins TRBV28 and TRBJ1-4, with D possibly matching TRBD1 (6 bases). Germline V gene sequence: CDR1 MDHEN, CDR2 SYDVKM. Between the trimmed V and J ends, which lost 6 bases and 7 bases, there was a span of 18 bases. The CDR3 extends over 15 amino acids. The CDR3 DNA reads as TGTGCCAGCAGCGCCACACGGGGGGGCGGTGAAAAACTGTTTTTT. Translated: CASSATRGGGEKLFF.

The chain employs TRBV19 and TRBJ2-2; a possible D gene is TRBD2 (6 bases). Trimming removed 5 bases from V and 0 bases from J, with 10 bases in between. The CDR3 loop spans 15 amino acids. CDR1 LNHDA and CDR2 SQIVND come from the germline V gene (reference sequence). The CDR3 nucleotides read TGTGCCAGTAGTGCGGGACGTACGAACACCGGGGAGCTGTTTTTT. Translated, it gives CASSAGRTNTGELFF. Using reference TRBV19 and TRBJ2-2 for the parts outside the CDR3, the full variable domain is DGGITQSPKYLFRKEGQNVTLSCEQNLNHDAMYWYRQDPGQGLRLIYYSQIVNDFQKGDIAEGYSVSREKKESFPLTVTSAQKNPTAFYLCASSAGRTNTGELFFGEGSRLTVL.

V usage is TRBV6-5 and J usage is TRBJ1-5; possibly TRBD1 for D (5 bases). The CDR3 loop spans 14 amino acids. The germline V and J ends were trimmed by 0 bases and 7 bases, with 10 bases remaining between them. Germline V gene lookup returns CDR1 MNHEY and CDR2 SVGAGI. The CDR3 coding sequence is TGTGCCAGCAGTTACTCAGGGGCGCGCCAGCCCCAGCATTTT. It codes for CASSYSGARQPQHF.

Here the CDR3 DNA reads TGTGCCAGCCTAGGACTATACAATGAGCAGTTCTTC. It is translated as CASLGLYNEQFF. J is TRBJ2-1 and V is TRBV6-5; weak D call: TRBD2 (6 bases). The CDR3 spans 12 residues. The V end lost 8 bases, the J end lost 4 bases, and 9 bases lay between the germline ends. The germline V gene has CDR1 MNHEY and CDR2 SVGAGI.

This clone showed up just once. This chain links TRBV13 with TRBJ1-6; TRBD1 matches at 9 bases. The CDR3 sequence is 14 residues long. Germline V CDR1 and CDR2: PRHDT, FYEKMQ (reference sequence). The V gene end was trimmed by 5 bases and the J gene end by 8 bases; junction bases not matched to a gene: 4. CDR3 amino acids: CASSDRGSDSPLHF. The CDR3 DNA reads TGTGCCAGCAGCGACAGGGGGTCCGATTCACCCCTCCACTTT.